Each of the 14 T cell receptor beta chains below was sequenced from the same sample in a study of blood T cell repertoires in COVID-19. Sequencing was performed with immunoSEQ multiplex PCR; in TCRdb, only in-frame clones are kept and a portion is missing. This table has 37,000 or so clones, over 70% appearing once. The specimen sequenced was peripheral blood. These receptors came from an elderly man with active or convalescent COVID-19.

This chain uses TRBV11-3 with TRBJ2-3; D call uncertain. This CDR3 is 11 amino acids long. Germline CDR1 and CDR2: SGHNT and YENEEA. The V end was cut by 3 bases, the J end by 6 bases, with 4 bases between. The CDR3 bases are TGTGCCAGCAGCTTCTTTGATACGCAGTATTTT. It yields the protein CASSFFDTQYF.

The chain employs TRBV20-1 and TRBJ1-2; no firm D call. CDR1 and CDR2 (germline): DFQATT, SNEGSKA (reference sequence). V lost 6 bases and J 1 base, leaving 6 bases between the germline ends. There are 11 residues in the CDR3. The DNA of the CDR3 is TGCAGTGCCCAGGATAACTATGGCTACACCTTC. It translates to CSAQDNYGYTF.

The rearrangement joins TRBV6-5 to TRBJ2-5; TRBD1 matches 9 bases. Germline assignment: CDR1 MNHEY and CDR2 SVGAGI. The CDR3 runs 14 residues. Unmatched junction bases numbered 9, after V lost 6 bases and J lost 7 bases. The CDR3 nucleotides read TGTGCCAGCAGGAAGGACAGGGGTAGTGGGACCCAGTACTTC. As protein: CASRKDRGSGTQYF.

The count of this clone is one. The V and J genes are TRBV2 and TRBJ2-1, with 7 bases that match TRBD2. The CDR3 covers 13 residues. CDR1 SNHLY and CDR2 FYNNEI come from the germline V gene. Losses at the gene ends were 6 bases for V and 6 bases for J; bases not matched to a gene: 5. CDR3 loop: CASSDRLANEQFF. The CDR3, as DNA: TGTGCCAGCAGCGACAGACTAGCCAATGAGCAGTTCTTC.

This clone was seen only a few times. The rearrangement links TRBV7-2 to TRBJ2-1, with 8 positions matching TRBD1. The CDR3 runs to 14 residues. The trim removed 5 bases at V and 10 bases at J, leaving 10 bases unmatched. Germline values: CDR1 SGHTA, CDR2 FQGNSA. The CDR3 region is CASSLINRGSEQFF. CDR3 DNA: TGTGCCAGCAGCCTAATAAACAGGGGGTCGGAGCAGTTCTTC.

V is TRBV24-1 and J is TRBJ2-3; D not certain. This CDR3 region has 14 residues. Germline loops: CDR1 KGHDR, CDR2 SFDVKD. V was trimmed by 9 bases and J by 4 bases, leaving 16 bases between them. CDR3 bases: TGTGCCACCGGGTCCCCAAAAGAGGCAGATACGCAGTATTTT. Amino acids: CATGSPKEADTQYF.

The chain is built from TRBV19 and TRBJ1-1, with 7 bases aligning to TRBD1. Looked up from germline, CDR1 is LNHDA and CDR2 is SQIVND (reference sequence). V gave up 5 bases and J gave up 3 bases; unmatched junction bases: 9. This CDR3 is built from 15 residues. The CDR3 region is CASSPTGASYTEAFF. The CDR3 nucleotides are TGTGCCAGTAGTCCAACAGGGGCTTCCTACACTGAAGCTTTCTTT. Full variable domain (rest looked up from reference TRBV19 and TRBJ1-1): DGGITQSPKYLFRKEGQNVTLSCEQNLNHDAMYWYRQDPGQGLRLIYYSQIVNDFQKGDIAEGYSVSREKKESFPLTVTSAQKNPTAFYLCASSPTGASYTEAFFGQGTRLTVV.

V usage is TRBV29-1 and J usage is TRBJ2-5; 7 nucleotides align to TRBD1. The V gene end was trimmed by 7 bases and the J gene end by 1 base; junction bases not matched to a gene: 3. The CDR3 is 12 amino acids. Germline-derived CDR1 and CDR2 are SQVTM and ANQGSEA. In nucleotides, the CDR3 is TGCAGCGATGGGACAGCCCAAGAGACCCAGTACTTC. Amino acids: CSDGTAQETQYF.

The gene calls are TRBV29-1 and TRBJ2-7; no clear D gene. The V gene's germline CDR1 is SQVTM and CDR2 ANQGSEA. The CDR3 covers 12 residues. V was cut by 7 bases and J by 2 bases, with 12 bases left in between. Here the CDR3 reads CSARVGTYEQYF. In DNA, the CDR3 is TGCAGCGCACGGGTGGGTACCTACGAGCAGTACTTC.

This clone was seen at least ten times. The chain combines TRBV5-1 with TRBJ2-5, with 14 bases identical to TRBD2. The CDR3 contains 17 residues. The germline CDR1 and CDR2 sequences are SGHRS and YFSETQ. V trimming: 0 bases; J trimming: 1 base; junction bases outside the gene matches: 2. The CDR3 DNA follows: TGCGCCAGCAGCTTGGGACTAGCGGGAGGGAGCCAAGAGACCCAGTACTTC. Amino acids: CASSLGLAGGSQETQYF.

In DNA form, the CDR3 reads TGTGCCAGCAGCTTAGATATTGGGGTGACTAGCGGCTACGAGCAGTACTTC. Translated, it gives CASSLDIGVTSGYEQYF. The chain joins TRBV11-2 to TRBJ2-7, with 9 nucleotides matching TRBD2. This CDR3 has 17 amino acids. Losses at the gene ends were 0 bases for V and 3 bases for J; bases not matched to a gene: 9. Germline values: CDR1 SGHAT, CDR2 FQNNGV.

CDR3: CASTTQREAVNEQFF. The CDR3 bases are TGTGCCAGCACCACACAGCGGGAGGCGGTCAATGAGCAGTTCTTC. This chain uses TRBV27 with TRBJ2-1; 9 bases are a match to TRBD2. The V gene's germline CDR1 is MNHEY and CDR2 SMNVEV (reference sequence). Losses at the gene ends were 7 bases for V and 6 bases for J; bases not matched to a gene: 10. The CDR3 sequence is 15 residues long.

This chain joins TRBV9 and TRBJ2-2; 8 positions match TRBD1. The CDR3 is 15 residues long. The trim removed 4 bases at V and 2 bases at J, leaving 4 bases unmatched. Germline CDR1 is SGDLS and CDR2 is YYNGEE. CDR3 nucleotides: TGTGCCAGCAGCCCAGGGACAGGTAACACCGGGGAGCTGTTTTTT. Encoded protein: CASSPGTGNTGELFF.

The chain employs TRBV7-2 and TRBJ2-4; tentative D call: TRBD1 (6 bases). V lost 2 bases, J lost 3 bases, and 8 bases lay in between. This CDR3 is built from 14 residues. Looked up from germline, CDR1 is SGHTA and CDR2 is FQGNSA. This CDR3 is CASSLRGSKNIQYF. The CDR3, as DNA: TGTGCCAGCAGCTTAAGGGGGAGCAAAAACATTCAGTACTTC.